These 17 T cell receptor beta chains came from one sample sequenced in a study of T cell responses to AZD1222 COVID-19 vaccine. Using immunoSEQ multiplex PCR, the repertoire was profiled, and TCRdb retains in-frame clones only, with some absent. The sample lists 100,000 or so clones, 87% occurring once. This specimen was peripheral blood, taken on day 0 of AZD1222 vaccination. The receptors were sampled from an adult in good health.

This sequence joins TRBV14 and TRBJ1-4; 7 bases match TRBD1. V dropped 4 bases and J dropped 7; count of bases not matched to a gene: 6. This CDR3 is built from 14 residues. Germline CDR1 SGHDN, CDR2 FVKESK. The CDR3 sequence is CASSRRTGGEKLFF. Here the CDR3 DNA reads TGTGCCAGCAGCCGTCGGACAGGAGGTGAAAAACTGTTTTTT.

The V call is TRBV5-1, the J call TRBJ1-1; D may be TRBD1 (5 bases). Trimming stripped 2 bases from V and 1 base from J, with 9 bases between. The CDR3 runs to 14 residues. CDR1 is SGHRS and CDR2 is YFSETQ in the germline V gene. Here the CDR3 reads CASSFGGPNTEAFF. The CDR3 DNA is TGCGCCAGCAGCTTCGGGGGACCGAACACTGAAGCTTTCTTT.

The V call is TRBV5-1, the J call TRBJ1-5; the D is unclear. CDR1 and CDR2 (germline): SGHRS, YFSETQ. CDR3 length equals 15 residues. Trimming took off 5 bases at V and 0 bases at J, with 12 bases between the two ends. CDR3 nucleotide sequence: TGCGCCAGCAGAATCGGTACTAATAGCAATCAGCCCCAGCATTTT. Translating gives CASRIGTNSNQPQHF.

The CDR3 DNA follows: TGTGCCAGCAGCTCCCGGCGTGGCGACTACAATGAGCAGTTCTTC. Translated: CASSSRRGDYNEQFF. This sequence joins TRBV7-8 and TRBJ2-1; unclear D gene. The CDR3 is 15 amino acids. Looked up from germline, CDR1 is SGHVS and CDR2 is FQNEAQ. Trimming removed 4 bases from V and 3 bases from J, with 13 bases in between.

This chain joins TRBV29-1 and TRBJ1-1, with unresolved D. The CDR3 covers 14 residues. The germline V gene has CDR1 SQVTM and CDR2 ANQGSEA. V gave up 6 bases and J gave up 0 bases, with 14 bases separating them. The CDR3 DNA sequence: TGCAGCGTGGGCCGCAGGACTATGAACACTGAAGCTTTCTTT. Its protein product is CSVGRRTMNTEAFF.

The chain combines TRBV18 with TRBJ1-2; D is undetermined. The germline V gene encodes CDR1 KGHSH and CDR2 LQKENI. This CDR3 region has 13 residues. The ends were cut back, 3 bases at V and 8 bases at J, with 13 bases in the middle. CDR3 sequence: CASSPGSFEGYTF. The CDR3 DNA reads TGTGCCAGCTCACCGGGGTCGTTTGAGGGCTACACCTTC.

In its sample, this clone was seen once. The chain couples TRBV5-6 to TRBJ2-7; D could derive from TRBD1 or TRBD2 (5 bases each). V lost 3 bases to trimming and J lost 7 bases, with 20 bases between them. The germline V gene has CDR1 SGHDT and CDR2 YYEEEE. The CDR3 has 15 amino acids. CDR3 protein: CASSSTGTPSGEQYF. The CDR3 coding sequence is TGTGCCAGCAGCTCGACCGGGACGCCTTCGGGGGAGCAGTACTTC. Based on the CDR3 plus reference TRBV5-6 and TRBJ2-7, the full variable domain is DAGVTQSPTHLIKTRGQQVTLRCSPKSGHDTVSWYQQALGQGPQFIFQYYEEEERQRGNFPDRFSGHQFPNYSSELNVNALLLGDSALYLCASSSTGTPSGEQYFGPGTRLTVT.

This chain uses TRBV4-2 with TRBJ2-1; D is ambiguous. Germline V gene sequence: CDR1 LGHNA, CDR2 YNFKEQ. This CDR3 is built from 13 residues. The V gene lost 4 bases and the J gene lost 5 bases, with 9 bases spanning the gap. The CDR3 bases are TGTGCCAGCAGCCCGCCCTACCACAATGAGCAGTTCTTC. Translated, it gives CASSPPYHNEQFF.

V usage is TRBV29-1 and J usage is TRBJ1-2, with D tentatively TRBD1 (6 bases). The germline V gene encodes CDR1 SQVTM and CDR2 ANQGSEA. The length of the CDR3 is 16 residues. Trimming removed 4 bases from V and 3 bases from J, with 21 bases in between. CDR3 in amino acids: CSVAPQRTGKYYGYTF. CDR3 DNA sequence: TGCAGCGTTGCCCCCCAAAGAACAGGGAAATACTATGGCTACACCTTC.

This clone was detected many times. CDR3 sequence: CATREGRRDVETQYF. The CDR3 nucleotides read TGTGCCACCCGCGAAGGTCGGCGGGATGTGGAGACCCAGTACTTC. The rearrangement joins TRBV6-5 to TRBJ2-5; possible D gene TRBD2, 6 bases. Germline-derived CDR1 and CDR2 are MNHEY and SVGAGI. V was trimmed by 10 bases and J by 5 bases, leaving 23 bases between them. The CDR3 has 15 amino acids.

The chain is built from TRBV18 and TRBJ2-3; 9 bases line up with TRBD1. The length of the CDR3 is 16 residues. Looked up from germline, CDR1 is KGHSH and CDR2 is LQKENI. Trimming took 2 bases from V and 3 from J; bases not matched to a gene: 6. The CDR3 DNA follows: TGTGCCAGCTCACCATCCGGGACAGGGAATACAGATACGCAGTATTTT. Amino acids: CASSPSGTGNTDTQYF.

This clone was seen only a few times. The chain carries TRBV30 and TRBJ1-1; D call uncertain. The germline V gene has CDR1 GTSNPN and CDR2 SVGIG (reference sequence). The CDR3 is 16 residues long. The V gene lost 5 bases and the J gene lost 6 bases, with 25 bases spanning the gap. The CDR3 nucleotides read TGTGCCTGGGGTTTGGCGGGGTCGGTAGGAAGAGCTGAAGCTTTCTTT. It codes for CAWGLAGSVGRAEAFF.

The rearrangement uses TRBV11-3 and TRBJ2-2, with D perhaps TRBD1 or TRBD2 (5 bases each). Trimming pared 5 bases from V and 3 bases from J, leaving 16 bases between. The germline gives CDR1 SGHNT, CDR2 YENEEA. The CDR3 runs 16 residues. The CDR3 protein is CASSLGASTHTGELFF. Here the CDR3 DNA reads TGTGCCAGCAGCCTCGGGGCCTCTACCCACACCGGGGAGCTGTTTTTT.

This chain's CDR3 is CASSFLSGGSYEQYF. The CDR3 DNA sequence: TGTGCCAGCAGCTTTTTGAGCGGTGGCTCCTACGAGCAGTACTTC. The genes are TRBV5-6 and TRBJ2-7, with D perhaps TRBD2 (5 bases). V gave up 2 bases and J gave up 0 bases, with 12 bases separating them. Germline CDR1 is SGHDT and CDR2 is YYEEEE. The CDR3 extends over 15 amino acids.

The chain combines TRBV5-1 with TRBJ1-2; TRBD1 aligns across 7 bases. This CDR3 has 13 residues. Per germline, CDR1 SGHRS and CDR2 YFSETQ. The junction had 7 bases not matched to a gene; V was cut back by 8 bases and J by 3 bases. This CDR3 reads CASTTGTDYGYTF. CDR3 DNA sequence: TGCGCCAGTACCACCGGGACAGACTATGGCTACACCTTC.

This chain uses TRBV3-1 (or the pseudogene TRBV3-2) with TRBJ2-7; TRBD1 matches at 7 bases. Looked up from germline, CDR1 is LGHDT and CDR2 is YNNKEL (reference sequence). The V and J ends lost 4 bases and 1 base, in that order; junction bases with no gene match: 7. The CDR3 has 15 amino acids. The CDR3 protein is CASSPSNRGSYEQYF. In DNA form, the CDR3 reads TGTGCCAGCAGCCCATCGAACAGGGGATCCTACGAGCAGTACTTC.

The chain has TRBV18 and TRBJ1-2, with TRBD1 matching over 9 bases. The CDR3 runs to 18 residues. CDR1 KGHSH and CDR2 LQKENI come from the germline V gene. V was clipped by 3 bases and J by 5 bases; unmatched bases: 16. In nucleotides, the CDR3 is TGTGCCAGCTCACCTTATATGATTGGACAGGGGCACAGTTATGGCTACACCTTC. The encoded protein is CASSPYMIGQGHSYGYTF.